This entry describes one T cell receptor beta chain. Its cognate antigen is unknown. This entry is derived from a study of cytomegalovirus exposure and HLA in healthy donors. The CDR3 is 15 residues long. Unmatched junction bases numbered 12, after V lost 5 bases and J lost 8 bases. From germline, CDR1 is KGHSH and CDR2 LQKENI. The study, taken as a whole, reports: When analyzed later, the rates of TCR association showed variation by HLA locus, with DRB1 the most and HLA-C the fewest. In a later analysis, compared with equally common non-associated chains, HLA-associated beta chains were more expanded.

Healthy bone marrow donors made up the donor group. The PCR used 60 Vbeta and 13 Jbeta primers. The assay was immunoSEQ multiplex PCR, and TCRdb's table has in-frame clones only and misses some. The table lists about 110,000 clones, roughly 15% of them singletons, with roughly 0.79% in the top ten. The sequence came from a female donor in good health and CMV-seronegative. The sequencing sample was made of PBMCs. The genes are TRBV18 and TRBJ1-2; 9 bases align to TRBD1. The CDR3 spells CASSTRDRVKEGYTF. The CDR3 bases are TGTGCCAGCTCAACCCGGGACAGGGTGAAGGAGGGCTACACCTTC.